Listed here are 8 T cell receptor beta chains from one sample, sequenced in a study of cytomegalovirus exposure and HLA in healthy donors. The primer mix had 60 Vbeta and 13 Jbeta primers. TCRdb's table, derived via immunoSEQ multiplex PCR, lists solely in-frame clones and lacks some. The sample has 150,000 to 200,000 clones, around 86% seen once; the top ten hold roughly 4%. The sequenced material came from PBMCs. The receptors derive from a man between 45 and 60 years old in good health and CMV-seropositive.

The rearrangement joins TRBV30 to TRBJ2-1, with 7 bases fitting TRBD2. CDR1 GTSNPN and CDR2 SVGIG come from the germline V gene (reference sequence). Unmatched junction bases numbered 9, after V lost 6 bases and J lost 4 bases. CDR3 size: 14 residues. The CDR3 sequence: CACSRQRGYNEQFF. The DNA of the CDR3 is TGTGCCTGCAGCCGCCAGCGGGGTTACAATGAGCAGTTCTTC.

This clone was seen only once. The chain links TRBV5-1 to TRBJ2-7; TRBD1 agrees at 9 bases. The CDR3 sequence is 14 residues long. CDR1 is SGHRS and CDR2 is YFSETQ in the germline V gene. J lost 3 bases, V lost 7 bases, and 8 bases had no gene match. This CDR3 is CASATDRGHYEQYF. The CDR3 DNA reads TGCGCCAGCGCCACGGACAGGGGCCACTACGAGCAGTACTTC.

For the CDR3, the DNA is TGTGCCAGCAGCCTGGACAGGGTAGGCAATTCACCCCTCCACTTT. This sequence encodes CASSLDRVGNSPLHF. The chain carries TRBV5-4 and TRBJ1-6; 8 bases are shared with TRBD1. This CDR3 region has 15 residues. CDR1 and CDR2 (germline): SGHNT, YYREEE (reference sequence). Germline trimming cut 4 bases from V and 7 bases from J; bases unmatched to any gene: 7.

CDR3 in amino acids: CASSGGQGNSPLHF. In DNA, the CDR3 is TGTGCCAGCAGCGGTGGACAGGGTAATTCACCCCTCCACTTT. This chain links TRBV5-4 with TRBJ1-6, with 8 bases fitting TRBD1. This CDR3 has 14 residues. Unmatched junction bases numbered 3, after V lost 4 bases and J lost 6 bases. Germline V CDR1 and CDR2: SGHNT, YYREEE (reference sequence).

The chain employs TRBV6-1 and TRBJ2-7, with TRBD1 matching over 8 bases. The CDR3 has 14 amino acids. Germline CDR1 is MNHNS and CDR2 is SASEGT. With V trimmed by 2 bases and J by 9 bases, 9 bases remained unmatched. The chain's CDR3 is CASSEQGALKGQYF. The CDR3 DNA follows: TGTGCCAGCAGTGAACAGGGGGCGCTGAAAGGGCAGTACTTC.

CDR3 nucleotide sequence: TGTGCCAGCAGCGCCGGGACAGGGTTTTCCGAAAAACTGTTTTTT. Translation: CASSAGTGFSEKLFF. The genes are TRBV27 and TRBJ1-4, with 9 nucleotides matching TRBD1. The CDR3 covers 15 residues. Germline CDR1 MNHEY, CDR2 SMNVEV (reference sequence). The V gene end was trimmed by 6 bases and the J gene end by 8 bases; junction bases not matched to a gene: 10.

Notes on this clone: The junction does not match germline at one end; this may be a read error. The V and J genes are TRBV7-7 and TRBJ1-1; 8 bases are shared with TRBD1. Germline V lookup: CDR1 SSHAT, CDR2 FNYEAQ (reference sequence). The CDR3 is 16 amino acids. DNA of the CDR3: TGTGCTAGCAGCTTAGCGCCGGGGACAGGAAACCCCGAAGCTTTCTTT. Encoded protein: CASSLAPGTGNPEAFF.

The chain links TRBV6-5 to TRBJ2-3, with D perhaps TRBD1 (7 bases). V was clipped by 6 bases and J by 3 bases, with 16 bases between them. Germline CDR1 is MNHEY and CDR2 is SVGAGI. The CDR3 length is 15 residues. For the CDR3, the DNA is TGTGCCAGCAGGCGGGACAGCCTCCCGACAGATACGCAGTATTTT. It codes for CASRRDSLPTDTQYF.